The clone carrying this T cell receptor (beta chain) was counted between two and nine times. Its target is not known. This specimen comes from a study of identical twins. This CDR3 contains 14 residues. Germline loops: CDR1 DFQATT, CDR2 SNEGSKA (reference sequence). With 6 bases removed from V and 3 bases from J, the gap between germline ends came to 16 bases. Study-level results: Carriage of fewer insertions was seen in abundant cord blood beta clonotypes, whereas memory repertoires showed none.

It was template switching that added a universal primer site, and there were unique molecular identifiers on the cDNA. Each CDR3 protein is one row after TCRdb ran MiXCR on the 5' RACE reads. Of over 550,000 distinct CDR3 sequences detected, 7.1% appear once; the ten largest clones hold 1.5% to 2%. These data were also filed under a second study, of yellow fever vaccine responses in identical twins.

The TCR comes from a woman aged 18 to 35 in good health. Sequenced sample: PBMCs. The chain is built from TRBV20-1 and TRBJ2-3, with D perhaps given as TRBD1 or TRBD2 (6 bases each). The DNA of the CDR3 is TGCAGTGCGATGACGGGGGCGGGGACAGATACGCAGTATTTT. Its translation is CSAMTGAGTDTQYF.